The 21 T cell receptor beta chains below all came from one sample that was sequenced in a study of CD8+CD57+ T cells in acquired aplastic anemia. Genomic DNA served as template for TCR beta VDJ and CDR3 profiling. One entry per CDR3 protein, called by TCRdb with MiXCR from the reads. The sample holds approximately 70,000 distinct CDR3 sequences, over 45% seen once. The material sequenced was sorted CD4+, CD8+, or CD8+CD57+ T cells (not recorded which) from PBMCs. These receptors originate from a human donor in good health, serving as a control.

The V and J genes are TRBV10-3 and TRBJ1-5; D may be TRBD1 (6 bases). The CDR3 length is 17 residues. Between the trimmed V and J ends, which lost 5 bases and 0 bases, there was a span of 17 bases. Germline assignment: CDR1 ENHRY and CDR2 SYGVKD. The chain's CDR3 is CAISKGGQINSNQPQHF. The CDR3 coding sequence is TGTGCCATCAGTAAAGGCGGACAGATCAATAGCAATCAGCCCCAGCATTTT.

The chain's CDR3 is CASGPGNTIYF. The CDR3 DNA reads TGTGCCAGCGGCCCCGGAAACACCATATATTTT. The chain links TRBV9 to TRBJ1-3; no firm D call. The CDR3 has 11 amino acids. The ends were cut back, 7 bases at V and 4 bases at J, with 6 bases in the middle. CDR1 is SGDLS and CDR2 is YYNGEE in the germline V gene. The whole variable domain, remainder taken from reference TRBV9 and TRBJ1-3, is DSGVTQTPKHLITATGQRVTLRCSPRSGDLSVYWYQQSLDQGLQFLIQYYNGEERAKGNILERFSAQQFPDLHSELNLSSLELGDSALYFCASGPGNTIYFGEGSWLTVV.

At least ten counts were recorded for this clonotype. The chain carries TRBV4-2 and TRBJ1-3; 7 positions match TRBD1. V dropped 3 bases and J dropped 2; count of bases not matched to a gene: 4. This CDR3 has 15 amino acids. CDR1 is LGHNA and CDR2 is YNFKEQ in the germline V gene. CDR3 sequence: CASSQTGIPGNTIYF. DNA of the CDR3: TGTGCCAGCAGCCAGACAGGGATCCCTGGAAACACCATATATTTT.

This clonotype was counted many times. This chain uses TRBV6-5 with TRBJ2-7; D is unresolved. Per the germline V gene, CDR1 is MNHEY and CDR2 is SVGAGI. The CDR3 loop spans 15 amino acids. Trimming took off 3 bases at V and 3 bases at J, with 15 bases between the two ends. Written as DNA, the CDR3 is TGTGCCAGCAGTTATGGCAGAGCGCCAGACTACGAGCAGTACTTC. Translated: CASSYGRAPDYEQYF.

This rearrangement joins TRBV10-2 to TRBJ1-2; no firm D call. The CDR3 length is 13 residues. V dropped 5 bases and J dropped 4 bases, with 11 bases sitting between them. Per germline, CDR1 WSHSY and CDR2 SAAADI. CDR3 nucleotides: TGCGCCAGCAGTAACAGCGAATTCTATGGCTACACCTTC. Translating gives CASSNSEFYGYTF.

This chain joins TRBV29-1 and TRBJ2-3, with a weak D call TRBD1 (6 bases). The CDR3 length is 14 residues. CDR1 is SQVTM, CDR2 ANQGSEA, per germline. Between the trimmed V and J ends, which lost 7 bases and 0 bases, there was a span of 14 bases. The CDR3 is CSASGTTSTDTQYF. The CDR3 bases are TGCAGCGCGTCCGGGACAACTAGCACAGATACGCAGTATTTT.

This clonotype was found many times. J is TRBJ2-5 and V is TRBV20-1, with D unclear. The CDR3 is 11 amino acids. The V gene lost 5 bases and the J gene lost 5 bases, with 9 bases spanning the gap. The V gene's germline CDR1 is DFQATT and CDR2 SNEGSKA (reference sequence). DNA for the CDR3: TGCAGTGCTGACGGTCGTGAGACCCAGTACTTC. This translates into CSADGRETQYF.

At least ten counts were recorded for this clonotype. The rearrangement uses TRBV11-1 and TRBJ2-1; 11 nucleotides align to TRBD1. V gave up 0 bases and J gave up 0 bases; unmatched junction bases: 4. CDR1 and CDR2 from the germline V gene are SGHAT and FQDESV (reference sequence). The CDR3 is 18 residues long. The CDR3 is CASSLAVGTGGSYNEQFF. The DNA for the CDR3 is TGTGCCAGCAGCTTAGCTGTCGGGACAGGGGGCTCCTACAATGAGCAGTTCTTC.

As concerns this clonotype: This may stem from a read error, because a much larger clone lies one nucleotide away. The conserved phenylalanine or tryptophan normally closing the CDR3 is absent here, so this likely arose from a read error. The chain uses TRBV28 and TRBJ2-3, with D possibly TRBD2 on 6 matching bases. The V and J ends lost 5 bases and 9 bases respectively, with 12 bases between them. The CDR3 is 12 amino acids. Germline V CDR1 and CDR2: MDHEN, SYDVKM. The CDR3 loop reads CASSESRETQYS. The CDR3 DNA follows: TGTGCCAGCAGTGAGTCCCGGGAGACGCAGTATTCT.

This clonotype was recorded many times. J is TRBJ1-1 and V is TRBV19; tentative D call: TRBD1 (5 bases). The CDR3 consists of 15 residues. V gave up 5 bases and J gave up 0 bases, with 13 bases separating them. Germline CDR1 and CDR2: LNHDA and SQIVND (reference sequence). The CDR3 loop is CASSGRDGMNTEAFF. The DNA of the CDR3 is TGTGCCAGTAGTGGCCGGGACGGGATGAACACTGAAGCTTTCTTT.

The gene calls are TRBV2 and TRBJ1-3; weak D call: TRBD1 (6 bases). This CDR3 has 15 amino acids. Germline loops: CDR1 SNHLY, CDR2 FYNNEI. Between the trimmed V and J ends, which lost 7 bases and 4 bases, there was a span of 17 bases. CDR3 sequence (DNA): TGTGCCAGCACTCCGACAGGCACTCTCGGAAACACCATATATTTT. It encodes CASTPTGTLGNTIYF.

Remarks on this clonotype: The conserved closing phenylalanine or tryptophan is absent in this CDR3, likely reflecting a read error. In DNA form, the CDR3 reads TGTGCCAGCAGTGGGGACAGGGCCTTCCGGGACATTGAAGCTTTCCTT. It encodes CASSGDRAFRDIEAFL. The chain has TRBV2 and TRBJ1-1; the match to TRBD1 covers 9 bases. V gave up 4 bases and J gave up 7 bases; unmatched junction bases: 13. The germline V gene encodes CDR1 SNHLY and CDR2 FYNNEI. The length of the CDR3 is 16 residues.

The chain links TRBV11-1 to TRBJ2-3; 13 bases align to TRBD2. From germline, CDR1 is SGHAT and CDR2 FQDESV (reference sequence). The CDR3 totals 16 residues. V shed 5 bases and J 2 bases; nucleotides not matched to a gene: 4. The CDR3 nucleotides read TGTGCCAGCAGCCTGGGACTAGCGGGGCACACAGATACGCAGTATTTT. Protein sequence: CASSLGLAGHTDTQYF.

The genes are TRBV20-1 and TRBJ2-3; TRBD2 agrees at 11 bases. Germline V gene data show CDR1 as DFQATT and CDR2 as SNEGSKA (reference sequence). V shed 1 base and J 6 bases; nucleotides not matched to a gene: 0. The CDR3 spans 13 residues. CDR3 protein: CSARGTSGDTQYF. CDR3 nucleotides: TGCAGTGCTAGAGGGACTAGCGGGGATACGCAGTATTTT.

This clonotype has at least ten counts. This sequence joins TRBV2 and TRBJ2-1, with 7 bases aligning to TRBD2. The CDR3 length is 14 residues. V shed 6 bases, J shed 6 bases, and the junction held 8 bases outside the gene matches. Germline-derived CDR1 and CDR2 are SNHLY and FYNNEI. As DNA, the CDR3 is TGTGCCAGCAGAGGACTAGTAAAGGTCAATGAGCAGTTCTTC. Protein sequence: CASRGLVKVNEQFF. The entire variable domain, with the rest obtained from reference TRBV2 and TRBJ2-1, is as follows: EPEVTQTPSHQVTQMGQEVILRCVPISNHLYFYWYRQILGQKVEFLVSFYNNEISEKSEIFDDQFSVERPDGSNFTLKIRSTKLEDSAMYFCASRGLVKVNEQFFGPGTRLTVL.

The chain couples TRBV7-2 to TRBJ2-7, with a possible D match to TRBD2 (6 bases). CDR1 and CDR2 (germline): SGHTA, FQGNSA. The CDR3 runs 14 residues. Trimming took off 2 bases at V and 3 bases at J, with 11 bases between the two ends. Here the CDR3 DNA reads TGTGCCAGCAGCTTATCCAGGACTAACTACGAGCAGTACTTC. Residues: CASSLSRTNYEQYF.

This clonotype was seen a single time. Without the conserved terminal phenylalanine or tryptophan, this CDR3 likely stems from a read error. V and J are TRBV20-1 and TRBJ2-7; D is unresolved. The CDR3 contains 15 residues. V was cut by 3 bases and J by 0 bases, with 15 bases left in between. Germline CDR1 is DFQATT and CDR2 is SNEGSKA (reference sequence). The CDR3: CSASRSWASSYEQYL. In DNA form, the CDR3 reads TGCAGTGCTAGTCGAAGTTGGGCGAGCTCCTACGAGCAGTACTTA.

Judged by abundance, this clonotype is medium-sized. The CDR3 DNA reads TGTGCCACCAGTGCACGAGCGGGAGGCACAGATACGCAGTATTTT. The encoded protein is CATSARAGGTDTQYF. This chain links TRBV24-1 with TRBJ2-3; 8 bases are a match to TRBD2. CDR3 size: 15 residues. CDR1 is KGHDR, CDR2 SFDVKD, per germline. After removal of 5 bases from V and 1 base from J, the junction contained 4 bases not matched to a gene.

The chain joins TRBV7-2 to TRBJ2-5; D possibly matches TRBD1 or TRBD2 (6 bases each). Germline loops: CDR1 SGHTA, CDR2 FQGNSA. The ends were cut back, 8 bases at V and 5 bases at J, with 15 bases in the middle. This CDR3 region has 13 residues. CDR3 nucleotide sequence: TGTGCCAGCGGCAAGGGGGGCCGGGAGACCCAGTACTTC. Its protein product is CASGKGGRETQYF.

V is TRBV6-1 and J is TRBJ2-4; TRBD1 matches at 12 bases. V lost 4 bases to trimming and J lost 9 bases; unmatched junction nucleotides: 10. The germline V gene encodes CDR1 MNHNS and CDR2 SASEGT. The CDR3 is 16 residues long. CDR3 region: CASSVPGTGGAGIQYF. CDR3 DNA: TGTGCCAGCAGTGTACCCGGGACAGGGGGCGCGGGCATTCAGTACTTC.

The chain carries TRBV20-1 and TRBJ2-5, with D unclear. CDR3 length: 12 amino acids. V lost 5 bases and J 4 bases, leaving 11 bases between the germline ends. Germline CDR1 DFQATT, CDR2 SNEGSKA (reference sequence). CDR3 sequence: CSAPRTGETQYF. The CDR3 bases are TGCAGTGCTCCCCGGACCGGAGAGACCCAGTACTTC.